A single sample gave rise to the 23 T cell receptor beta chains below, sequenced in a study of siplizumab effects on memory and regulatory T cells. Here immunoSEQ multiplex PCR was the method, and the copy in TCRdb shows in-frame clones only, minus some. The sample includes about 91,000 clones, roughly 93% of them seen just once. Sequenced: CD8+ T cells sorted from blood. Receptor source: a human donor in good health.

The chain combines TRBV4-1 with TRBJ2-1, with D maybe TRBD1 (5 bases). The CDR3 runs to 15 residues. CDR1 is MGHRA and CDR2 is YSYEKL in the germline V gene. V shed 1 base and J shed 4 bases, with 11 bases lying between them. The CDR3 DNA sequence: TGCGCCAGCAGCCAAGGGACACCGACTTACAATGAGCAGTTCTTC. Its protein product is CASSQGTPTYNEQFF.

CDR3 DNA sequence: TGTGCCAGTAGTACGGACGGGACGGCGAGACACGAGCAGTACTTC. This encodes CASSTDGTARHEQYF. The V call is TRBV19, the J call TRBJ2-7, with D possibly being TRBD1 or TRBD2 (5 bases each). V was cut by 4 bases and J by 5 bases, with 18 bases left in between. CDR3 length: 15 residues. Looked up from germline, CDR1 is LNHDA and CDR2 is SQIVND (reference sequence).

The CDR3 sequence is CASSLALSAEAFF. The CDR3 DNA reads as TGTGCCAGCAGCTTAGCGTTGTCGGCTGAAGCTTTCTTT. This sequence joins TRBV11-2 and TRBJ1-1; no firm D call. The CDR3 totals 13 residues. The germline gives CDR1 SGHAT, CDR2 FQNNGV. V was clipped by 1 base and J by 6 bases, with 9 bases between them.

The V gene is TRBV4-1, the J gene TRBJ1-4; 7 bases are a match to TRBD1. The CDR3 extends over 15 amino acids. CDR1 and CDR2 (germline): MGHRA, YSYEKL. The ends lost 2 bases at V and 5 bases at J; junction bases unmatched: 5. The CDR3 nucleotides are TGCGCCAGCAGCCAACCTCCCAGGGGGAATGAAAAACTGTTTTTT. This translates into CASSQPPRGNEKLFF.

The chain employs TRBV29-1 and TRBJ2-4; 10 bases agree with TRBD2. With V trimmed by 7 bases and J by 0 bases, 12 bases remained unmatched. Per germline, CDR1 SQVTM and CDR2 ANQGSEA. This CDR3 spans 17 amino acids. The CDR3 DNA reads TGCAGCGCGGGGACTAGCGAGAGCTTACTAGCCAAAAACATTCAGTACTTC. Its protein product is CSAGTSESLLAKNIQYF.

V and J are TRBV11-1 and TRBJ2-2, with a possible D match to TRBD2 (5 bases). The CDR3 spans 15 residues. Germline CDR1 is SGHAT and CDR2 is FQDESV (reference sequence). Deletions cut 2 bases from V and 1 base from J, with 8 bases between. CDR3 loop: CASSLSGQNTGELFF. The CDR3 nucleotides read TGTGCCAGCAGCTTAAGCGGCCAGAACACCGGGGAGCTGTTTTTT.

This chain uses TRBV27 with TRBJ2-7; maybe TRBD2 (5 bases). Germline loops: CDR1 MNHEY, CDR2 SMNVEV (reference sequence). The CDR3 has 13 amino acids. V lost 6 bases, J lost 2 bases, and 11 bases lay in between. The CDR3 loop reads CASSLSGPYEQYF. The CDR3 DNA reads TGTGCCAGCAGCCTGAGCGGACCCTACGAGCAGTACTTC.

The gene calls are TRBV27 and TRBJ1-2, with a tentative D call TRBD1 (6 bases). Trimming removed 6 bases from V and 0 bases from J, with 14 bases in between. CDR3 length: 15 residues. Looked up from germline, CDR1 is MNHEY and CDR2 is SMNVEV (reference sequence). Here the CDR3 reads CASRGDNPANYGYTF. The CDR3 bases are TGTGCCAGCAGGGGGGACAATCCAGCTAACTATGGCTACACCTTC.

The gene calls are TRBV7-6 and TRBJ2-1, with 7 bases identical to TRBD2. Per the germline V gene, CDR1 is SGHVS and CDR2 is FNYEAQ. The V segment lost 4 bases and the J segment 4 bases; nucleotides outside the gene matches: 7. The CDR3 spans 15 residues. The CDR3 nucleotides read TGTGCCAGCAGCTCCCTAGCGGAAGTGTACAATGAGCAGTTCTTC. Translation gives CASSSLAEVYNEQFF.

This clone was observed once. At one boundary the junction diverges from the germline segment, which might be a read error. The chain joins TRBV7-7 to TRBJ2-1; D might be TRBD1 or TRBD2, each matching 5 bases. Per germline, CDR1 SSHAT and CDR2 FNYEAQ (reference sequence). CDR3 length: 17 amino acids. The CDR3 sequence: CASSLGVEEGIGNEQFF. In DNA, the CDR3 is TGTGCTAGCAGCTTAGGCGTCGAAGAGGGGATCGGAAATGAGCAGTTCTTC.

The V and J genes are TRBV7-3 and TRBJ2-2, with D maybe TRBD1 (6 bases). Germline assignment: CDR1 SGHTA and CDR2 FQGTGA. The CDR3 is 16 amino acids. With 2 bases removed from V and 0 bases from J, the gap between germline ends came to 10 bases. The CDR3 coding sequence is TGTGCCAGCAGCTTACGGACAGACGCGAACACCGGGGAGCTGTTTTTT. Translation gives CASSLRTDANTGELFF.

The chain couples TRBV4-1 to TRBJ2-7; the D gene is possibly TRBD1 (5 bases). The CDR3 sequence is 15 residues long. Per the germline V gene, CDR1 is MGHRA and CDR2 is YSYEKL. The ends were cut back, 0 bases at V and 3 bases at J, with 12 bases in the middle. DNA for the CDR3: TGCGCCAGCAGCCAAGATCCCCAGGGTTACTACGAGCAGTACTTC. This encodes CASSQDPQGYYEQYF.

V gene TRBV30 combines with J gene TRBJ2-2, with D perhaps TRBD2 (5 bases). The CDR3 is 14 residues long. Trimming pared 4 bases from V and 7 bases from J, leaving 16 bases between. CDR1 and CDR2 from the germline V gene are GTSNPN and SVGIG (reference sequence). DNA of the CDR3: TGTGCCTGGACCACGGGAAGAGGGTACGGGGAGCTGTTTTTT. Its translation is CAWTTGRGYGELFF.

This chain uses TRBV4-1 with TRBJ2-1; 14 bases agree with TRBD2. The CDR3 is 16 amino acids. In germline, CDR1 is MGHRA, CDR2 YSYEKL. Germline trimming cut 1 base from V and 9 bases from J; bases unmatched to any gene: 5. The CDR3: CASSQGGLAGALEQFF. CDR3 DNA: TGCGCCAGCAGCCAAGGGGGACTAGCGGGAGCACTTGAGCAGTTCTTC.

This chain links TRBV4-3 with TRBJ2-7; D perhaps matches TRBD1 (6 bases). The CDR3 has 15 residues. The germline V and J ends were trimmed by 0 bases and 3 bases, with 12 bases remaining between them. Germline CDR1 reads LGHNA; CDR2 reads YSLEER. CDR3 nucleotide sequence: TGCGCCAGCAGCCAAGATAGACAGGCCAACTACGAGCAGTACTTC. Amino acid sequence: CASSQDRQANYEQYF.

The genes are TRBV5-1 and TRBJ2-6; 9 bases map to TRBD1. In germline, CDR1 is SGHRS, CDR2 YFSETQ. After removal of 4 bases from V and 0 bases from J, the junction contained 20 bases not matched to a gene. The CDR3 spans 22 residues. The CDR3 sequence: CASSIDRDRDVWVSSGANVLTF. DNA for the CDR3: TGCGCCAGCAGCATCGACCGGGACAGGGATGTCTGGGTCTCCTCTGGGGCCAACGTCCTGACTTTC.

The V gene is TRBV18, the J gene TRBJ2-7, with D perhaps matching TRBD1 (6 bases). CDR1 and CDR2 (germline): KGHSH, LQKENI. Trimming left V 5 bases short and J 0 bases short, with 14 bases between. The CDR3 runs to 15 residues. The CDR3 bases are TGTGCCAGCTCATCGGGACACCCGTTCTCCTACGAGCAGTACTTC. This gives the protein CASSSGHPFSYEQYF.

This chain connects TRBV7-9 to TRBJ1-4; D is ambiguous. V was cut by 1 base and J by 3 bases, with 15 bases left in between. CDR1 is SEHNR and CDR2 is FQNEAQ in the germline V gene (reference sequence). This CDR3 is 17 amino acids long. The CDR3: CASSLGQAGGPNEKLFF. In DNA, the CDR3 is TGTGCCAGCAGCTTAGGCCAAGCCGGAGGTCCTAATGAAAAACTGTTTTTT.

The CDR3 loop is CASIFGRDRPQETQYF. CDR3 bases: TGTGCCAGCATTTTCGGCCGGGACAGGCCACAAGAGACCCAGTACTTC. V is TRBV2 and J is TRBJ2-5; 8 bases are a match to TRBD1. V shed 7 bases, J shed 2 bases, and the junction held 12 bases outside the gene matches. This CDR3 has 16 amino acids. CDR1 and CDR2 from the germline V gene are SNHLY and FYNNEI.

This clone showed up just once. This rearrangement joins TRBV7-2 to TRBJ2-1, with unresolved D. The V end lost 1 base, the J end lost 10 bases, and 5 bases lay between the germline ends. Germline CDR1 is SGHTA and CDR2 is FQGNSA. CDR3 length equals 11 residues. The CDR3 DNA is TGTGCCAGCAGCTTAGGGGTAGAGCAGTTCTTC. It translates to CASSLGVEQFF.

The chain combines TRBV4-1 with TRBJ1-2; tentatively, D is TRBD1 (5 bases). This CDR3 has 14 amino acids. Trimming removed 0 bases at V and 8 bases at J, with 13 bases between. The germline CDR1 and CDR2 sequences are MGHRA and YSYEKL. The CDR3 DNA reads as TGCGCCAGCAGCCAAGAACTAGGGGTTCAGGGCTACACCTTC. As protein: CASSQELGVQGYTF.

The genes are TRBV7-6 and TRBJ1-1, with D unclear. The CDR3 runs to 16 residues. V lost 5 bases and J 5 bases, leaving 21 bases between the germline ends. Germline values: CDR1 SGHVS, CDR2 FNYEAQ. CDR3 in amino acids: CASSPEGLLGGTEAFF. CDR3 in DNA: TGTGCCAGCAGCCCAGAAGGTCTCCTCGGAGGGACTGAAGCTTTCTTT.

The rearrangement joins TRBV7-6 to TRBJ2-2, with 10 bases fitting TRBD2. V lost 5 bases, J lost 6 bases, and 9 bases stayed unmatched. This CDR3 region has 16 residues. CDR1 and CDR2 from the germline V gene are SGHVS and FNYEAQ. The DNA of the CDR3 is TGTGCCAGCAGCCCGAGCGGGGGGGCCATCGCCGGGGAGCTGTTTTTT. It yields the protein CASSPSGGAIAGELFF.